Below, 28 T cell receptor beta chains from the same sample are listed, as sequenced in a study of blood T cells in healthy people across ages. Together with a sample-barcoded 5' primer, a J-beta primer mix was included in a second PCR lasting roughly 6 to 12 cycles. TCRdb used MiXCR to reprocess the 5' RACE reads, holding one entry per CDR3 protein. The repertoire has over a million distinct CDR3 sequences, 45% of them found once; the top ten carry under 20%. Specimen: blood. The source of these receptors is a woman aged 55-69 years in good health.

This clonotype was detected only a few times. V is TRBV6-5 and J is TRBJ2-6, with D possibly TRBD1 on 6 matching bases. Germline values: CDR1 MNHEY, CDR2 SVGAGI. The V end lost 4 bases, the J end lost 2 bases, and 12 bases lay between the germline ends. This CDR3 spans 16 amino acids. The chain's CDR3 is CASSSPGQTGANVLTF. The CDR3, as DNA: TGTGCCAGCAGTTCACCAGGACAGACTGGGGCCAACGTCCTGACTTTC.

The chain uses TRBV20-1 and TRBJ2-7, with TRBD1 as a possible D gene (6 bases). This CDR3 has 15 amino acids. V shed 4 bases and J shed 3 bases, with 19 bases lying between them. CDR1 is DFQATT and CDR2 is SNEGSKA in the germline V gene (reference sequence). CDR3 residues: CSATSQNRDNYEQYF. The CDR3 nucleotides read TGCAGTGCTACCTCCCAAAACCGGGACAACTACGAGCAGTACTTC.

The rearrangement joins TRBV7-9 to TRBJ2-1, with 7 bases that match TRBD1. The germline gives CDR1 SEHNR, CDR2 FQNEAQ (reference sequence). This CDR3 spans 14 amino acids. Trimming took 4 bases from V and 5 from J; bases not matched to a gene: 5. For the CDR3, the DNA is TGTGCCAGCAGCTCCCCGGGACAGCACAATGAGCAGTTCTTC. Translating it yields CASSSPGQHNEQFF.

The chain uses TRBV24-1 and TRBJ2-3; D is unclear. The CDR3 extends over 17 amino acids. With 1 base removed from V and 6 bases from J, the gap between germline ends came to 19 bases. Per germline, CDR1 KGHDR and CDR2 SFDVKD. CDR3 sequence reads: CATSDLAPTDGVDTQYF. Written as DNA, the CDR3 is TGTGCCACCAGTGATTTAGCCCCCACAGATGGGGTTGATACGCAGTATTTT.

The rearrangement joins TRBV7-6 to TRBJ2-7; 9 bases agree with TRBD1. This CDR3 contains 15 residues. Germline lookup yields CDR1 SGHVS and CDR2 FNYEAQ. V gave up 5 bases and J gave up 0 bases; unmatched junction bases: 5. The CDR3 is CASSQTGQGSYEQYF. DNA for the CDR3: TGTGCCAGCAGCCAAACGGGACAGGGCTCCTACGAGCAGTACTTC.

V usage is TRBV13 and J usage is TRBJ2-3, with 8 positions matching TRBD2. The germline gives CDR1 PRHDT, CDR2 FYEKMQ (reference sequence). V shed 4 bases, J shed 3 bases, and the junction held 12 bases outside the gene matches. The CDR3 covers 17 residues. The CDR3 is CASSYTSGPTRTDTQYF. The CDR3 DNA reads as TGTGCCAGCAGCTACACTAGCGGTCCCACACGTACAGATACGCAGTATTTT.

The rearrangement joins TRBV29-1 to TRBJ2-1; 9 bases map to TRBD2. V trimming: 3 bases; J trimming: 0 bases; junction bases outside the gene matches: 9. Germline V gene data show CDR1 as SQVTM and CDR2 as ANQGSEA. The CDR3 loop spans 17 amino acids. CDR3: CSVDAGGLGRSYNEQFF. CDR3 bases: TGCAGCGTTGATGCGGGGGGGCTAGGCCGCTCCTACAATGAGCAGTTCTTC.

There are a few counts of this clonotype. The rearrangement uses TRBV9 and TRBJ2-3; no clear D. The V gene's germline CDR1 is SGDLS and CDR2 YYNGEE. The CDR3 covers 15 residues. The V end was cut by 4 bases, the J end by 0 bases, with 12 bases between. The CDR3 reads CASSLGRASTDTQYF. CDR3 nucleotide sequence: TGTGCCAGCAGCTTAGGTCGGGCTAGCACAGATACGCAGTATTTT.

This clonotype was found a few times. Its ends do not fully match the called genes, so a read error is possible. This sequence joins TRBV10-3 and TRBJ2-1, with 8 bases lining up with TRBD2. Germline V lookup: CDR1 ENHRY, CDR2 SYGVKD. The CDR3 is 14 amino acids. The CDR3 DNA sequence: TGTGCCATGGCTCGAAGCGGGAGTGACGATGAGCAGTTCTTT. Translated: CAMARSGSDDEQFF.

This clonotype was seen a few times. CDR3 coding DNA: TGCAGCGTTGGACTAGCGGGAGGGGAGCTGTTTTTT. Translated: CSVGLAGGELFF. This chain uses TRBV29-1 with TRBJ2-2; TRBD2 agrees at 11 bases. This CDR3 has 12 residues. Germline V CDR1 and CDR2: SQVTM, ANQGSEA. Unmatched junction bases numbered 0, after V lost 4 bases and J lost 8 bases.

This clonotype was recorded a few times. The chain combines TRBV6-6 with TRBJ2-1; the match to TRBD1 covers 9 bases. Germline values: CDR1 MNHNY, CDR2 SVGAGI (reference sequence). The CDR3 is 16 amino acids. V lost 5 bases to trimming and J lost 5 bases; unmatched junction nucleotides: 10. DNA of the CDR3: TGTGCCAGCAGTCCCCCCGGGACAGGGTGGAACAATGAGCAGTTCTTC. Amino acids: CASSPPGTGWNNEQFF.

Many counts were recorded for this clonotype. The V and J genes are TRBV6-6 and TRBJ2-3; 7 nucleotides align to TRBD1. The CDR3 has 15 residues. V was pared by 6 bases and J by 4 bases, with 10 bases of the junction left unmatched. Germline V gene lookup returns CDR1 MNHNY and CDR2 SVGAGI (reference sequence). This CDR3 is CASSADRARADTQYF. CDR3 bases: TGTGCCAGCAGCGCCGACAGGGCACGGGCAGATACGCAGTATTTT.

The chain combines TRBV10-3 with TRBJ1-5; D is possibly TRBD1 (6 bases). Per germline, CDR1 ENHRY and CDR2 SYGVKD. V lost 0 bases and J 6 bases, leaving 9 bases between the germline ends. The CDR3 extends over 14 amino acids. The CDR3 bases are TGTGCCATCAGTGAGTCGTCAGGGGCTCAGCCCCAGCATTTT. Amino acid sequence: CAISESSGAQPQHF.

The chain recombines TRBV20-1 with TRBJ1-2; 8 positions match TRBD1. V lost 4 bases to trimming and J lost 2 bases; unmatched junction nucleotides: 12. The CDR3 totals 16 residues. Looked up from germline, CDR1 is DFQATT and CDR2 is SNEGSKA (reference sequence). Here the CDR3 reads CSAIRTGRGVNYGYTF. For the CDR3, the DNA is TGCAGTGCTATCCGGACAGGGAGGGGGGTGAACTATGGCTACACCTTC.

The CDR3 nucleotides read TGTGCCAGCAGTTTCACACCTACGAGGGAGCAGTACTTC. Translating gives CASSFTPTREQYF. The chain employs TRBV27 and TRBJ2-7; D remains ambiguous. Trimming stripped 3 bases from V and 7 bases from J, with 13 bases between. Per the germline V gene, CDR1 is MNHEY and CDR2 is SMNVEV (reference sequence). This CDR3 has 13 residues.

The chain employs TRBV6-1 and TRBJ2-5; D gene unclear. Looked up from germline, CDR1 is MNHNS and CDR2 is SASEGT. Trimming stripped 1 base from V and 11 bases from J, with 14 bases between. This CDR3 spans 13 amino acids. Written as DNA, the CDR3 is TGTGCCAGCAGTGAAGGACGCCCGTTAGAGCAGTACTTC. Its protein product is CASSEGRPLEQYF.

This clonotype was seen a few times. This may come from a read error, since a much larger clone is one base off. The chain combines TRBV2 with TRBJ2-1; D is possibly TRBD1 (5 bases). Trimming stripped 4 bases from V and 13 bases from J, with 17 bases between. The CDR3 consists of 13 residues. Germline V gene data show CDR1 as SNHLY and CDR2 as FYNNEI. The CDR3 coding sequence is TGTGCCAGCAGTGCTGACAGCCAAGAGACCCAGTTCTTC. Amino acids: CASSADSQETQFF. The variable domain in full, completed from reference TRBV2 and TRBJ2-1, reads EPEVTQTPSHQVTQMGQEVILRCVPISNHLYFYWYRQILGQKVEFLVSFYNNEISEKSEIFDDQFSVERPDGSNFTLKIRSTKLEDSAMYFCASSADSQETQFFGPGTRLTVL.

The chain links TRBV6-5 to TRBJ2-1, with D uncertain. Germline CDR1 and CDR2: MNHEY and SVGAGI. The germline V and J ends were trimmed by 6 bases and 1 base, with 10 bases remaining between them. The CDR3 spans 14 residues. The CDR3 coding sequence is TGTGCCAGCAGGTTGGGGTGGTCCTACAATGAGCAGTTCTTC. Amino acids: CASRLGWSYNEQFF.

This clonotype was counted between two and nine times. The V and J genes are TRBV3-1 and TRBJ2-7; possible D gene TRBD1, 5 bases. The germline V gene encodes CDR1 LGHDT and CDR2 YNNKEL (reference sequence). The CDR3 runs 13 residues. The V gene lost 4 bases and the J gene lost 4 bases, with 11 bases spanning the gap. The CDR3 region has the DNA TGTGCCAGCAGCCCCAGGGTTGGATACGAGCAGTACTTC. Translated: CASSPRVGYEQYF.

This clonotype was counted once. The gene calls are TRBV6-1 and TRBJ1-2; a weak D match, TRBD1 (6 bases). V dropped 10 bases and J dropped 3 bases, with 18 bases sitting between them. The CDR3 totals 14 residues. The germline CDR1 and CDR2 sequences are MNHNS and SASEGT. CDR3 in amino acids: CATKAGGRDYGYTF. The CDR3 region has the DNA TGTGCCACCAAAGCCGGGGGGCGCGACTATGGCTACACCTTC.

This chain joins TRBV20-1 and TRBJ2-3; 10 positions agree with TRBD1. With V trimmed by 2 bases and J by 5 bases, 4 bases remained unmatched. Germline values: CDR1 DFQATT, CDR2 SNEGSKA (reference sequence). The CDR3 is 14 residues long. The CDR3 sequence: CSARLTGGRDTQYF. The CDR3 coding sequence is TGCAGTGCTAGACTGACAGGGGGCAGAGATACGCAGTATTTT.

The V and J genes are TRBV15 and TRBJ1-1, with D maybe TRBD1 (5 bases). CDR1 LNHNV and CDR2 YYDKDF come from the germline V gene (reference sequence). The V end lost 0 bases, the J end lost 1 base, and 9 bases lay between the germline ends. The CDR3 is 15 residues long. In DNA form, the CDR3 reads TGTGCCACCAGCAGAGATGACGGGGGGAACACTGAAGCTTTCTTT. It specifies CATSRDDGGNTEAFF.

This clonotype was observed a single time. V and J are TRBV7-2 and TRBJ1-6; D is unclear. The germline V and J ends were trimmed by 1 base and 13 bases, with 11 bases remaining between them. This CDR3 contains 13 residues. Germline assignment: CDR1 SGHTA and CDR2 FQGNSA. The CDR3 DNA is TGTGCCAGCAGCTTAGATTACAGTACTCCCCTCCACTTT. Protein sequence: CASSLDYSTPLHF.

This clonotype was detected only a few times. V and J are TRBV20-1 and TRBJ1-5, with 8 positions matching TRBD1. Germline V lookup: CDR1 DFQATT, CDR2 SNEGSKA (reference sequence). This CDR3 is 14 amino acids long. Trimming took 1 base from V and 2 from J; bases not matched to a gene: 1. The CDR3 region is CSARVQGGNQPQHF. Written as DNA, the CDR3 is TGCAGTGCTAGAGTACAGGGGGGCAATCAGCCCCAGCATTTT.

This clonotype was counted between two and nine times. The V gene is TRBV25-1, the J gene TRBJ2-5, with TRBD2 matching 7 bases. The J call is in doubt because the DNA end fits TRBJ2-7 better. Germline values: CDR1 MGHDK, CDR2 SYGVNS. The CDR3 is made up of 13 amino acids. The DNA for the CDR3 is TGTGCCAGCAGTTCAGCGGGAAGGGACGAGCAGTACTTC. Its translation: CASSSAGRDEQYF.

This chain connects TRBV9 to TRBJ2-3; 9 positions agree with TRBD2. CDR1 SGDLS and CDR2 YYNGEE come from the germline V gene. V lost 3 bases, J lost 3 bases, and 8 bases stayed unmatched. This CDR3 has 16 amino acids. CDR3 sequence: CASSAPPAGGTDTQYF. CDR3 coding DNA: TGTGCCAGCAGCGCCCCCCCAGCGGGAGGTACAGATACGCAGTATTTT.

V is TRBV14 and J is TRBJ2-1; 10 bases are shared with TRBD2. Germline V gives CDR1 SGHDN, CDR2 FVKESK. There are 18 residues in the CDR3. V lost 1 base and J lost 1; bases outside the gene matches: 7. CDR3 bases: TGTGCCAGCAGCCAAGGGAGGGCTAGCGGGAGATCCTACAATGAGCAGTTCTTC. Its protein is CASSQGRASGRSYNEQFF.

The chain is built from TRBV11-1 and TRBJ2-2, with D hard to call. The germline V and J ends were trimmed by 3 bases and 3 bases, with 11 bases remaining between them. The V gene's germline CDR1 is SGHAT and CDR2 FQDESV (reference sequence). The CDR3 is 15 residues long. For the CDR3, the DNA is TGTGCCAGCAGCTTGTTGATAGACGACACCGGGGAGCTGTTTTTT. Translation: CASSLLIDDTGELFF.